The present T cell receptor (beta chain) was sequenced within a study of early T cells in non-severe SARS-CoV-2 infection. Overall study context: Sequencing was performed on bulk RNA from unsorted whole blood, leaving chains unpaired. Study-level points and caveats: Reliance on VDJdb matching favored anti-spike CD8 responses; private and CD4 specificities were missed.

Comments on this clonotype: Its specificity is not known.

The CDR3 spans 14 residues. Deletions cut 3 bases from V and 7 bases from J, with 15 bases between. cDNA molecules, individually, were tagged with unique molecular identifiers. In TCRdb, the 5' RACE reads were re-called with MiXCR into one record per CDR3 protein. The sample shows 95,000 to 100,000 distinct CDR3 sequences, about 13% of them seen only once. This clonotype was sampled from an adult who was a healthcare worker with PCR-confirmed SARS-CoV-2 infection or an uninfected control (not recorded which). The sequencing sample was made of whole blood. The chain combines TRBV12-3 or TRBV12-4 with TRBJ2-5; D is perhaps TRBD1 (7 bases). CDR3 region: CASSLTQGGWTQYF. The CDR3, as DNA: TGTGCCAGCAGTTTGACCCAGGGGGGATGGACCCAGTACTTC.